The source of this T cell receptor beta chain is a study of shared T cell receptors in the human thymus. The protocol was immunoSEQ multiplex PCR, while the TCRdb copy is restricted to in-frame clones and leaves out a portion. The sample comprises fewer than 700,000 clones, around 87% of which are singletons, and around 0.01% rests with the top ten. Germline assignment: CDR1 LNHDA and CDR2 SQIVND (reference sequence). Trimming pared 3 bases from V and 0 bases from J, leaving 17 bases between. The CDR3 loop spans 17 amino acids. In addition, the sample was reused for a study of human thymus T cells. That source notes: Healthy Finnish infants undergoing corrective surgery for congenital heart defects were the donors. Thymic samples were excised during corrective heart operations. Biased V and J segment usage appeared in thymus and peripheral blood. Related reports documented highly overlapping thymic repertoires among unrelated individuals.

The chain recombines TRBV19 with TRBJ1-2, with D perhaps TRBD1 (6 bases). Source material: thymocytes. The receptor was isolated from a boy under two years old with a congenital heart defect. CDR3 protein: CASSIGGLRGSNYGYTF. The CDR3, as DNA: TGTGCCAGTAGTATTGGGGGCCTGAGGGGTTCTAACTATGGCTACACCTTC. Full variable domain (rest looked up from reference TRBV19 and TRBJ1-2): DGGITQSPKYLFRKEGQNVTLSCEQNLNHDAMYWYRQDPGQGLRLIYYSQIVNDFQKGDIAEGYSVSREKKESFPLTVTSAQKNPTAFYLCASSIGGLRGSNYGYTFGSGTRLTVV.